The rows below give T cell receptor beta chains drawn from one sample of a study of CD8+ T cells in alopecia areata. The assay was immunoSEQ multiplex PCR, and TCRdb's table has in-frame clones only and misses some. The sample carries 85,000 to 95,000 clones, around 70% recorded once. The starting material was CD8+ T cells sorted from blood, obtained at approximately week 42, from a patient treated with tofacitinib. The receptors shown here come from a human donor with alopecia areata. The CDR3 runs from the conserved cysteine through the conserved F or W. Each record gives: J gene, V gene, clone size, D gene, CDR3 DNA, CDR3 protein. The D gene is left open where the match is weak. The size entry is marked missing in some rows and otherwise reads once, few, many or a size class.

TRBJ2-7 TRBV4-3 . TRBD1 TGCGCCAGCAGCCAGGGGGACAGGGCCGGCCACGAGCAGTACTTC CASSQGDRAGHEQYF
TRBJ1-5 TRBV15 . . TGTGCCACCAGCAGGGAAGGTGGCAATCAGCCCCAGCATTTT CATSREGGNQPQHF
TRBJ2-7 TRBV4-3 . TRBD1 TGCGCCAGCAGCCAAGATCGGGACAGGGCCTACGAGCAGTACTTC CASSQDRDRAYEQYF
TRBJ2-1 TRBV9 . TRBD2 TGTGCCAGCAGCGTAGGGGCGGGGGGCTACAATGAGCAGTTCTTC CASSVGAGGYNEQFF
TRBJ2-5 TRBV19 . . TGTGCCAGTAGTAACCCCAGGGGAGGGCAAGAGACCCAGTACTTC CASSNPRGGQETQYF
TRBJ2-7 TRBV6-6 . . TGTGCCAGCAGTACACAGGGATCCTACGAGCAGTACTTC CASSTQGSYEQYF
TRBJ1-6 TRBV11-2 . TRBD1 TGTGCCAGCAGCCAGGGACAGGGGAGCTCCTATAATTCACCCCTCCACTTT CASSQGQGSSYNSPLHF
TRBJ2-7 TRBV11-2 . TRBD1 TGTGCCAGCAGCTCCAGACAGGGTATGAGGTACGAGCAGTACTTC CASSSRQGMRYEQYF
TRBJ2-1 TRBV27 . . TGTGCCAGCAGTTTATGGGCCGATAGCTCCTACAATGAGCAGTTCTTC CASSLWADSSYNEQFF
TRBJ1-2 TRBV4-3 . . TGCGCCAGCAGCCCAGACTTCCAACAAACATATGGCTACACCTTC CASSPDFQQTYGYTF
TRBJ2-1 TRBV2 few TRBD2 TGTGCCAGCATCTTAGGCGGGGGGGCCTGGAATGAGCAGTTCTTC CASILGGGAWNEQFF
TRBJ2-5 TRBV27 few . TGTGCCAGTCCGGGCGGCCAAGAGACCCAGTACTTC CASPGGQETQYF
TRBJ1-2 TRBV7-2 once . TGTGCCATCCCAAGTGTAGGGATTACGTCTGGCTACACCTTC CAIPSVGITSGYTF
TRBJ1-4 TRBV7-6 few . TGTGCCAGCAGCTTAGGAGGTGAAAAACTGTTTTTT CASSLGGEKLFF
TRBJ1-1 TRBV27 . . TGTGCCAGCAGTCCAGGGGATCGGGCAGCTTTCTTT CASSPGDRAAFF
TRBJ1-2 TRBV9 . TRBD1 TGTGCCAGCAGCGCAGCTAGGGCAGGGGGGCACTATGGCTACACCTTC CASSAARAGGHYGYTF
TRBJ1-1 TRBV19 . . TGTGCCAGTAGTATACAGGGGAGGGAAGCTTTCTTT CASSIQGREAFF
TRBJ1-1 TRBV27 . TRBD1 TGTGCCAGCAGGGAGAGGACAGGGGGTGGAACTGAAGCTTTCTTT CASRERTGGGTEAFF
TRBJ2-7 TRBV29-1 few TRBD1 TGCAGCGTTGAAGACTCCGGACAGGGCTACGAGCAGTACTTC CSVEDSGQGYEQYF
TRBJ2-1 TRBV7-9 . . TGTGCCAGCAGCTTAGCTCGGTGGAATGAGCAGTTCTTC CASSLARWNEQFF
TRBJ2-3 TRBV7-9 . . TGTGCCAGCAGCGGGGTCACAGATACGCAGTATTTT CASSGVTDTQYF
TRBJ2-3 TRBV13 . . TGTGCCAGCAGCCTCACTAGTCAGGGCGAATTAGATACGCAGTATTTT CASSLTSQGELDTQYF
TRBJ2-7 TRBV5-6 . . TGTGCCAGCAGCTTCCTAGGAAGCGAGCAGTACTTC CASSFLGSEQYF
TRBJ2-1 TRBV29-1 few . TGCAGCGTTGAAGATCTTTCGGTCTCCCCGAGGGAGCAGTTCTTC CSVEDLSVSPREQFF
TRBJ2-5 TRBV27 . . TGTGCCAGCAGTTTTCAGGGCCGGCTGCAAGAGACCCAGTACTTC CASSFQGRLQETQYF
TRBJ1-2 TRBV4-3 . . TGCGCCAGCAGCCCGAAGGGCAACAGTCTCTATGGCTACACCTTC CASSPKGNSLYGYTF
TRBJ2-7 TRBV7-2 few . TGTGCCAGCAGCCCCGGGCCAACCACTTACGAGCAGTACTTC CASSPGPTTYEQYF
TRBJ2-6 TRBV21-1 . . TGTGCCAGCAGTGGTTGCATAGCTACACAAAGTCGGGCCAACGTCCTGACTTTC CASSGCIATQSRANVLTF
TRBJ2-7 TRBV4-1 . . TGCGCCAGCAGCCAAGAAAGCCCTTCTAGCTCCTACGAGCAGTACTTC CASSQESPSSSYEQYF
TRBJ2-2 TRBV27 . . TGTGCCAGCAGTTTGGGGACATCGAACACCGGGGAGCTGTTTTTT CASSLGTSNTGELFF
TRBJ1-2 TRBV4-1 . TRBD1 TGCGCCAGCAGCCAAGAGTTGACAGGGGGCGGGAATGGCTACACCTTC CASSQELTGGGNGYTF
TRBJ2-3 TRBV7-2 . TRBD2 TGTGCCAGCAGCCGCGGGACTAGCATCGCAGATACGCAGTATTTT CASSRGTSIADTQYF
TRBJ2-7 TRBV30 few . TGTGCCTGGAGTCCCCCCGGGAGCGAGCAGTACTTC CAWSPPGSEQYF
TRBJ2-7 TRBV27 . . TGTGCCAGCAGTCCGAAGGGACCGAACTACGAGCAGTACTTC CASSPKGPNYEQYF
TRBJ2-7 TRBV13 . . TGTGCCAGCAGCTCGGCCTCGCTCGAGCAGTACTTC CASSSASLEQYF
TRBJ2-7 TRBV5-1 . . TGCGCCAGCAGCCTACGGACAGAGCACTACGAGCAGTACTTC CASSLRTEHYEQYF
TRBJ1-2 TRBV25-1 . . TGTGCCAGCTACCTTTATGGCTACACCTTC CASYLYGYTF